Listed below are T cell receptor beta chains from one sample, sequenced in a study of identical twins. TCRdb called the 5' RACE reads again in MiXCR, with one record for every CDR3 protein. This sample yields approximately 220,000 distinct CDR3 sequences, of which approximately 6.8% are seen a single time; roughly 5% belongs to the top ten. These data are also associated with another study on yellow fever vaccine responses in identical twins.

The sequenced sample was CD8+ T cells sorted from blood. The receptors were gathered from a young woman in good health. CDR3s leave out the opening cysteine and the closing phenylalanine or tryptophan.

cdr3_aa v_call
ASSPGTGGITEAF TRBV4-1
ASSPPQETNYGYT TRBV11-2
ASSLPGRWETQY TRBV28
ASSLGFGPKKDTQY TRBV11-1
ASSSRHSENTEAF TRBV13
ASKEPYSPVHSTDTQY TRBV3-1
ASSTGQGYSPLH TRBV7-9
CARLTGGQGTGELF TRBV20-1
SARPKIRGPTDTQY TRBV20-1
ASSYVGGELF TRBV6-5
ASSLTVSGAYNEQF TRBV7-3
ASSSGSGDEKLF TRBV5-1
ASSDPGAEAF TRBV5-6
SAEKGTGGMNTEAF TRBV20-1
ASSLTASSLNTEAF TRBV27
ASSPQGNPYNEQF TRBV5-6
ASQDRAGELF TRBV9
ASSLLSTGRENSPLH TRBV5-1